Listed below are T cell receptor beta chains from one sample, sequenced in a study of CD8+ T cells in alopecia areata. The repertoire was sequenced with immunoSEQ multiplex PCR; TCRdb's copy has only in-frame clones and lacks some. The profile shows 150,000 to 200,000 clones, roughly 70% of them singletons. Sequenced here: CD4+ T cells sorted from blood, sampled at week 49, from a patient treated with tofacitinib. The source is a human donor with alopecia areata. CDR3s include the opening cysteine and the closing phenylalanine or tryptophan. The D gene is left open where the match is weak. Size is omitted from some rows. Given values are once, few, many or a class for expanded clones.

d_call | clone_size | j_call | v_call | cdr3_aa | cdr3_nt
TRBD2 | - | TRBJ2-1 | TRBV11-1 | CASTQLGLAEAQQFF | TGTGCCAGCACTCAACTCGGACTAGCGGAAGCCCAGCAGTTCTTC
TRBD1 | - | TRBJ2-1 | TRBV6-4 | CASSDGTAGGSSYNEQFF | TGTGCCAGCAGTGACGGAACCGCAGGGGGAAGCTCCTACAATGAGCAGTTCTTC
- | few | TRBJ2-7 | TRBV5-6 | CASSSYPYEQYF | TGTGCCAGCAGCTCGTACCCCTACGAGCAGTACTTC
- | few | TRBJ2-5 | TRBV10-3 | CAISESGAQETQYF | TGTGCCATCAGTGAGTCCGGGGCTCAAGAGACCCAGTACTTC
TRBD1 | medium-sized | TRBJ1-6 | TRBV7-2 | CASSSQTGDNSPLHF | TGTGCCAGCAGCTCCCAGACAGGGGATAATTCACCCCTCCACTTT
- | - | TRBJ2-3 | TRBV6-5 | CASSYAITDTQYF | TGTGCCAGCAGTTACGCCATAACAGATACGCAGTATTTT
TRBD2 | - | TRBJ2-3 | TRBV5-4 | CASSLARSAGGGTDTQYF | TGTGCCAGCAGCTTGGCCCGATCTGCGGGGGGTGGCACAGATACGCAGTATTTT
- | - | TRBJ1-5 | TRBV30 | CAWSSGEQQPQHF | TGTGCCTGGAGCTCAGGGGAGCAGCAGCCCCAGCATTTT
TRBD2 | - | TRBJ2-1 | TRBV25-1 | CASTPSGGASSYNEQFF | TGTGCCAGTACTCCTAGCGGGGGTGCGAGCTCCTACAATGAGCAGTTCTTC
- | few | TRBJ1-1 | TRBV7-6 | CASSPRGGTMNTEAFF | TGTGCCAGCAGCCCCCGCGGCGGAACGATGAACACTGAAGCTTTCTTT
- | - | TRBJ2-1 | TRBV29-1 | CSVTTGGWNEQFF | TGCAGCGTTACGACAGGTGGGTGGAATGAGCAGTTCTTC
TRBD1 | - | TRBJ2-5 | TRBV4-3 | CASSKPGTGVVETQYF | TGCGCCAGCAGCAAACCCGGGACAGGGGTTGTGGAGACCCAGTACTTC
TRBD1 | - | TRBJ1-2 | TRBV2 | CASSVLNDRAGYTF | TGTGCCAGCAGTGTCTTAAACGACAGGGCTGGCTACACCTTC
- | - | TRBJ1-6 | TRBV30 | CAWSVTGRGGSPLHF | TGTGCCTGGAGTGTAACGGGCAGGGGTGGTTCACCCCTCCACTTT
- | - | TRBJ1-2 | TRBV14 | CASSQGGPGYTF | TGTGCCAGCAGCCAGGGTGGGCCTGGCTACACCTTC
- | many | TRBJ1-2 | TRBV14 | CASSLRQADGYTF | TGTGCCAGCAGCCTACGACAGGCGGATGGCTACACCTTC
- | few | TRBJ2-2 | TRBV29-1 | CTGRRDTPTGELFF | TGCACAGGTCGCCGGGACACTCCCACCGGGGAGCTGTTTTTT
- | - | TRBJ2-5 | TRBV9 | CASSVGGGPGETQYF | TGTGCCAGCAGCGTAGGCGGGGGCCCAGGGGAGACCCAGTACTTC
TRBD2 | - | TRBJ2-1 | TRBV7-2 | CATASGGSYNEQFF | TGTGCCACCGCTAGCGGGGGTTCCTACAATGAGCAGTTCTTC
- | - | TRBJ2-1 | TRBV7-2 | CASSSEGVDNEQFF | TGTGCCAGCAGCTCCGAAGGAGTGGACAATGAGCAGTTCTTC
- | - | TRBJ2-7 | TRBV15 | CATSRDRGSYEQYF | TGTGCCACCAGCAGAGATCGAGGGTCATACGAGCAGTACTTC
- | - | TRBJ2-2 | TRBV2 | CASGANTGELFF | TGTGCCAGCGGCGCGAACACCGGGGAGCTGTTTTTT
- | few | TRBJ2-1 | TRBV5-1 | CASSLENRRNEQFF | TGCGCCAGCAGCTTGGAAAATCGCCGCAATGAGCAGTTCTTC
TRBD2 | - | TRBJ2-3 | TRBV10-3 | CAISDSGTSGANTDTQYF | TGTGCCATCAGTGACTCTGGGACTAGCGGGGCGAACACAGATACGCAGTATTTT
- | - | TRBJ1-2 | TRBV30 | CAWIEQSNYGYTF | TGTGCCTGGATCGAACAGAGCAACTATGGCTACACCTTC
- | - | TRBJ1-5 | TRBV10-3 | CAISEMGQRQPQHF | TGTGCCATCAGTGAGATGGGGCAGCGACAGCCCCAGCATTTT
TRBD1 | - | TRBJ1-5 | TRBV27 | CASSRGGYQPQHF | TGTGCCAGCAGCAGGGGGGGTTATCAGCCCCAGCATTTT
- | - | TRBJ2-5 | TRBV4-2 | CASSQAGPETQYF | TGTGCCAGCAGCCAAGCAGGGCCGGAGACCCAGTACTTC
- | once | TRBJ2-1 | TRBV5-1 | CASSLASWEQFF | TGCGCCAGCAGCCTGGCGTCTTGGGAGCAGTTCTTC
- | - | TRBJ1-5 | TRBV30 | CAWSPGQLRVDQPQHF | TGTGCCTGGAGCCCTGGACAGCTCCGAGTCGATCAGCCCCAGCATTTT
TRBD1 | - | TRBJ2-2 | TRBV29-1 | CSVLDRTNTGELFF | TGCAGCGTCTTGGACAGGACGAACACCGGGGAGCTGTTTTTT
- | - | TRBJ1-2 | TRBV7-2 | CASSPGREYGYTF | TGTGCCAGCAGCCCCGGACGAGAGTATGGCTACACCTTC
TRBD2 | few | TRBJ2-3 | TRBV4-2 | CASSQDPSGIPTDTQYF | TGTGCCAGCAGCCAAGACCCTAGCGGGATCCCCACAGATACGCAGTATTTT
- | - | TRBJ2-1 | TRBV7-2 | CASSLNSGNNEQFF | TGTGCCAGCAGCTTAAACTCAGGTAATAATGAGCAGTTCTTC
- | - | TRBJ2-3 | TRBV29-1 | CSVVSGLVTDTQYF | TGCAGCGTTGTATCGGGCCTAGTTACAGATACGCAGTATTTT
- | - | TRBJ1-1 | TRBV4-3 | CASSQVPGNTEAFF | TGCGCCAGCAGCCAAGTGCCCGGGAACACTGAAGCTTTCTTT
- | - | TRBJ2-7 | TRBV19 | CASSIDGPGGNEQYF | TGTGCCAGTAGTATAGATGGGCCAGGAGGCAACGAGCAGTACTTC
- | - | TRBJ2-3 | TRBV10-3 | CAIRVGQNTDTQYF | TGTGCCATCAGAGTTGGGCAGAACACAGATACGCAGTATTTT
TRBD2 | - | TRBJ2-3 | TRBV27 | CASRASGGTDTQYF | TGTGCCAGCAGGGCTAGCGGGGGCACAGATACGCAGTATTTT
- | - | TRBJ1-3 | TRBV30 | CAWSQSPGNTIYF | TGTGCCTGGAGCCAAAGTCCTGGAAACACCATATATTTT
TRBD1 | - | TRBJ1-1 | TRBV6-5 | CASSYRSTGGSTEAFF | TGTGCCAGCAGTTACAGGTCAACAGGGGGTTCCACTGAAGCTTTCTTT